This TCR beta chain was recorded in a study of blood T cell repertoires in COVID-19 (dated by TCRdb to the early 2020s). In terms of the full investigation: Collaborator samples came from the United States, Italy and Spain and covered acute and convalescent phases of COVID-19. The material from the prospective study consisted of cDNA or gDNA derived from T cells, B-cell-depleted T cells, or PBMCs. Subjects who had been exposed to COVID-19, were actively infected with it, or had recovered from it provided the deeply sampled blood TCRbeta repertoires that made up the dataset. The repertoires were made available in a free public database intended to serve as a resource for research on the immune response to SARS-CoV-2. The samples were drawn from the first 160 participants of the ongoing ImmuneRACE study and from 1,254 subjects provided by 6 global collaborators. The sample metadata nearly always contained a de-identified subject ID, COVID-19 status, age in years and sex. HLA class I and class II types, where available, came from metadata supplied by the sample provider rather than from assay-based typing.

CDR1 and CDR2 were assigned from the germline V gene (reference sequence) as SGHNT and YYREEE. From the cysteine up to the phenylalanine, the CDR3 has a length of 14 residues. The CDR3 DNA has 42 bases and is translated from base 1. Deletion took 3 bases off V and 2 bases off J, with a span of 11 bases between the germline ends. Participants in the prospective study were enrolled through a virtual design, were aged roughly 18 to 100 years, and lived in roughly 24 United States geographic areas. In the prospective study, cohorts were assigned on the basis of participant-reported clinical history obtained from a screening survey and a study questionnaire. Recovered participants in ImmuneRACE Cohort 3 were defined by two consecutive negative NP/OP PCR tests, clearance by a healthcare professional, or resolution of symptoms. In the prospective study, whole blood, serum and a nasopharyngeal or oropharyngeal swab were collected from each participant by mobile phlebotomists. Additional blood draws and questionnaires over an approximately 2-month period could optionally be provided by prospective study participants. Prospective study blood samples were shipped either frozen or at room temperature before DNA extraction.

TCRbeta CDR3 regions were amplified from genomic DNA by means of the immunoSEQ Assay, a bias-controlled multiplex PCR. As for the original processing: Within the assay, amplification of reference gene primers was used to estimate how many nucleated cells each sample contained. To quantify the absolute abundance of each unique TCRbeta CDR3 rearrangement, sequence reads were collapsed and filtered. For each sample, productive Simpson clonality was calculated as the square root of Simpson's diversity index over productive rearrangements. TCRdb provides this immuneACCESS table in a form limited to in-frame rearrangements. Some clones are lacking; in checked studies, under half of them reflect an unresolved V gene, and why the rest are absent is not known. D and trimming come from the DNA, and the V and J calls and clone size come from that table. In all, the sample holds fewer than 400,000 clones, and approximately 88% of those were seen once. The top ten hold about 5% of the sample.

Points the paper makes about the study in general: How much clinical and demographic metadata was included differed by source and by participant, and the metadata was provided uncurated.

Points on this clone: Its cognate antigen has yet to be identified. Within one base of it there is no much larger clone, and no base qualities were kept.

The material sequenced was PBMCs or T cells enriched from blood (not recorded which). This TCR came from a man aged 25 to 45 who had recovered from COVID-19. The sequence links TRBV5-4 to TRBJ2-5; D gene: possibly TRBD2, on 6 matching bases. CDR3 sequence: CASSSGTVQETQYF. The DNA sequence is given as TGTGCCAGCAGCTCCGGGACTGTACAAGAGACCCAGTACTTC. The full variable domain, completed from the reference TRBV5-4 and TRBJ2-5 proteins outside the CDR3, reads ETGVTQSPTHLIKTRGQQVTLRCSSQSGHNTVSWYQQALGQGPQFIFQYYREEENGRGNFPPRFSGLQFPNYSSELNVNALELDDSALYLCASSSGTVQETQYFGPGTRLLVL.